One sample yielded the 10 T cell receptor beta chains listed below, sequenced in a study of a mutant IDH1 vaccine in newly diagnosed glioma. These receptors lack a known antigen. Regarding time point: week 11, during vaccination. Vaccination used 300 ug of mutant IDH1 20-mer peptide per dose, with topical imiquimod. Assay: immunoSEQ multiplex PCR; the TCRdb copy retains only in-frame clones and omits some. The table shows over 60,000 clones, with about 88% occurring only once. The starting material was PBMCs, obtained from a glioma patient whose treatment included an IDH1 peptide vaccine. The receptor set was obtained from a man aged 35-49 years with glioma.

J is TRBJ2-7 and V is TRBV7-3; D remains ambiguous. V was trimmed by 0 bases and J by 2 bases, leaving 11 bases between them. This CDR3 contains 15 residues. Germline CDR1 SGHTA, CDR2 FQGTGA. In DNA form, the CDR3 reads TGTGCCAGCAGCTTAACCGACTCATATCCCTACGAGCAGTACTTC. Amino acid sequence: CASSLTDSYPYEQYF.

Concerning this clone: Mismatch with germline at one junction end may stem from a read error. The chain recombines TRBV7-9 with TRBJ2-7, with no clear D. Germline CDR1 is SEHNR and CDR2 is FQNEAQ (reference sequence). CDR3 length equals 14 residues. The CDR3 protein is CASSLGGSSNEQYF. The CDR3 bases are TGTGCCAGCAGCTTAGGAGGCAGCTCCAACGAGCAGTACTTC.

The chain joins TRBV14 to TRBJ1-1; no definite D call. This CDR3 region has 12 residues. Germline assignment: CDR1 SGHDN and CDR2 FVKESK. V lost 1 base and J lost 7, with 7 bases in between. In DNA form, the CDR3 reads TGTGCCAGCAGCCAAGGGGGTATTGAAGCTTTCTTT. It codes for CASSQGGIEAFF.

V is TRBV6-5 and J is TRBJ2-5; D is perhaps TRBD1 (5 bases). Germline V lookup: CDR1 MNHEY, CDR2 SVGAGI. Trimming pared 4 bases from V and 1 base from J, leaving 16 bases between. The CDR3 length is 16 residues. The DNA for the CDR3 is TGTGCCAGCAGTTTCAAGTTGGACACCCCCCAAGAGACCCAGTACTTC. As protein: CASSFKLDTPQETQYF.

The chain uses TRBV28 and TRBJ1-2; no reliable D call. Germline assignment: CDR1 MDHEN and CDR2 SYDVKM. V lost 6 bases, J lost 5 bases, and 7 bases lay in between. The CDR3 loop spans 11 amino acids. This CDR3 reads CASSSRYGYTF. The DNA for the CDR3 is TGTGCCAGCAGCTCCCGATATGGCTACACCTTC.

This rearrangement joins TRBV11-2 to TRBJ2-3; D is uncertain. V shed 5 bases and J shed 6 bases, with 6 bases lying between them. The CDR3 extends over 11 amino acids. Germline V gene lookup returns CDR1 SGHAT and CDR2 FQNNGV. The CDR3 bases are TGTGCCAGCAGCCCCCTGGATACGCAGTATTTT. This gives the protein CASSPLDTQYF.

CDR3 in amino acids: CASSLGGQGGTDTQYF. In nucleotides, the CDR3 is TGTGCCAGCAGCTTAGGGGGACAGGGGGGCACAGATACGCAGTATTTT. V and J are TRBV11-3 and TRBJ2-3; TRBD1 aligns across 11 bases. Germline trimming cut 1 base from V and 1 base from J; bases unmatched to any gene: 1. The CDR3 has 16 amino acids. Germline CDR1 SGHNT, CDR2 YENEEA.

The chain combines TRBV10-2 with TRBJ1-1; weak D call: TRBD1 (5 bases). The CDR3 contains 14 residues. CDR1 WSHSY and CDR2 SAAADI come from the germline V gene. The ends were cut back, 2 bases at V and 3 bases at J, with 10 bases in the middle. CDR3 sequence: CASSERGAYTEAFF. CDR3 sequence (DNA): TGCGCCAGCAGTGAGAGAGGGGCCTACACTGAAGCTTTCTTT.

V gene TRBV30 combines with J gene TRBJ2-6, with no clear D. This CDR3 comprises 16 residues. CDR1 and CDR2 from the germline V gene are GTSNPN and SVGIG (reference sequence). Trimming left V 2 bases short and J 4 bases short, with 15 bases between. The CDR3 is CAWSILLGSGANVLTF. CDR3 in DNA: TGTGCCTGGAGTATTCTTCTAGGCTCCGGGGCCAACGTCCTGACTTTC.

J is TRBJ2-2 and V is TRBV5-1; D ambiguous. CDR3 length equals 15 residues. Looked up from germline, CDR1 is SGHRS and CDR2 is YFSETQ. Trimming stripped 1 base from V and 0 bases from J, with 7 bases between. The CDR3 protein is CASSLLSANTGELFF. The CDR3 DNA is TGCGCCAGCAGCTTGCTGTCTGCGAACACCGGGGAGCTGTTTTTT.